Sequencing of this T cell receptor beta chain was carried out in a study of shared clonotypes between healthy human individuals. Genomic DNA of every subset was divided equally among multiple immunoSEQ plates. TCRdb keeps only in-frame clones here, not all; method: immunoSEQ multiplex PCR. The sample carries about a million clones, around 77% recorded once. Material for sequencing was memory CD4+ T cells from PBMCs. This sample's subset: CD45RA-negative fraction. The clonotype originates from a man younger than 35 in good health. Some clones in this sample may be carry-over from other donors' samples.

The CDR3 DNA follows: TGCGCCAGCAGCTTGAGCCCGGACAGGGGGCGGGTTAGCAATCAGCCCCAGCATTTT. It is translated as CASSLSPDRGRVSNQPQHF. V gene TRBV5-1 combines with J gene TRBJ1-5; 11 positions match TRBD1. This CDR3 region has 19 residues. Trimming at V came to 1 base and at J to 0 bases, leaving 9 bases not matched to a gene. CDR1 and CDR2 from the germline V gene are SGHRS and YFSETQ.